Shown below are 11 T cell receptor beta chains from a single sample sequenced in a study of CD8 T cells in ankylosing spondylitis. TCRdb independently ran MiXCR on the 5' RACE reads; one entry per CDR3 protein. Among fewer than 450,000 distinct CDR3 sequences listed, 15% to 20% were seen once. Antigens for these TCRs are unknown. Whole-study results and caveats: A motif in TCR beta, a set of eight highly homologous variants, appeared characteristic of ankylosing spondylitis blood.

What was sequenced was blood, either unsorted or a sorted T cell fraction (not recorded which). These receptors originate from a male donor with ankylosing spondylitis.

This sequence joins TRBV24-1 and TRBJ2-5, with D perhaps matching TRBD1 or TRBD2 (6 bases each). From germline, CDR1 is KGHDR and CDR2 SFDVKD. The CDR3 is made up of 14 amino acids. The V and J ends lost 7 bases and 4 bases respectively, with 15 bases between them. The CDR3 protein is CATSRGGGGETQYF. CDR3 bases: TGTGCCACCAGCAGGGGTGGGGGAGGAGAGACCCAGTACTTC.

This clonotype has more than one count but fewer than ten. V gene TRBV4-1 combines with J gene TRBJ2-1; D is possibly TRBD1 (5 bases). Germline CDR1 is MGHRA and CDR2 is YSYEKL. This CDR3 spans 17 amino acids. V lost 5 bases and J 3 bases, leaving 20 bases between the germline ends. The CDR3 here is CASSATNTLTGYNEQFF. The CDR3 DNA follows: TGCGCCAGCAGCGCCACCAACACCCTTACAGGCTACAATGAGCAGTTCTTC.

This clonotype was counted a few times. The V and J genes are TRBV20-1 and TRBJ1-4; D is undetermined. The V gene lost 3 bases and the J gene lost 8 bases, with 7 bases spanning the gap. Germline CDR1 DFQATT, CDR2 SNEGSKA (reference sequence). The CDR3 is 11 residues long. The CDR3 sequence: CSASGPEKLFF. CDR3 in DNA: TGCAGTGCTAGTGGGCCGGAAAAACTGTTTTTT.

This clonotype appeared a few times. DNA for the CDR3: TGTGCCAGCAGCTTTACAGGGCCTGGAAACACCATATATTTT. Its translation is CASSFTGPGNTIYF. The chain recombines TRBV11-3 with TRBJ1-3, with a possible D match to TRBD1 (6 bases). The V gene lost 3 bases and the J gene lost 2 bases, with 8 bases spanning the gap. From germline, CDR1 is SGHNT and CDR2 YENEEA. This CDR3 comprises 14 residues.

The chain couples TRBV11-3 to TRBJ2-7; the match to TRBD1 covers 7 bases. Losses at the gene ends were 0 bases for V and 0 bases for J; bases not matched to a gene: 5. CDR1 and CDR2 from the germline V gene are SGHNT and YENEEA. This CDR3 is 16 amino acids long. The CDR3 DNA is TGTGCCAGCAGCTTAGAAGGGGACAGTAGCTCCTACGAGCAGTACTTC. Translating gives CASSLEGDSSSYEQYF.

In its sample, this clonotype was seen a few times. The chain links TRBV11-1 to TRBJ2-1; TRBD1 might be the D (5 bases). Germline V CDR1 and CDR2: SGHAT, FQDESV (reference sequence). The CDR3 has 15 residues. Deletions cut 1 base from V and 6 bases from J, with 13 bases between. The CDR3 sequence is CASSLDGASGNEQFF. The CDR3 nucleotides read TGTGCCAGCAGCTTAGATGGGGCCTCAGGCAATGAGCAGTTCTTC.

This clonotype was seen only a few times. This chain joins TRBV20-1 and TRBJ1-4, with D uncertain. Between the trimmed V and J ends, which lost 4 bases and 6 bases, there was a span of 21 bases. Germline V gene data show CDR1 as DFQATT and CDR2 as SNEGSKA (reference sequence). There are 16 residues in the CDR3. The CDR3 nucleotides are TGCAGTGCTATTAGCTGGAATCCCGGGAGCCATGAAAAACTGTTTTTT. Protein: CSAISWNPGSHEKLFF.

This clonotype was seen a handful of times. This rearrangement joins TRBV5-1 to TRBJ2-1, with 9 bases identical to TRBD2. The CDR3 runs 13 residues. The trim removed 4 bases at V and 9 bases at J, leaving 5 bases unmatched. CDR1 and CDR2 from the germline V gene are SGHRS and YFSETQ. CDR3 nucleotides: TGCGCCAGCAGCGCAACGACTAGCGGTGAGCAGTTCTTC. Translation gives CASSATTSGEQFF.

This clonotype has at least ten counts. V is TRBV10-3 and J is TRBJ2-7, with TRBD2 identical over 7 bases. The CDR3 runs to 17 residues. The germline V gene has CDR1 ENHRY and CDR2 SYGVKD. V shed 4 bases, J shed 3 bases, and the junction held 15 bases outside the gene matches. This CDR3 reads CAISAGLGPAGNYEQYF. The CDR3 nucleotides are TGTGCCATCAGTGCTGGTCTAGGGCCAGCGGGGAACTACGAGCAGTACTTC.

This clonotype was observed a few times. The genes are TRBV20-1 and TRBJ2-2; 7 positions match TRBD1. Looked up from germline, CDR1 is DFQATT and CDR2 is SNEGSKA (reference sequence). CDR3 size: 15 residues. The V gene end was trimmed by 1 base and the J gene end by 1 base; junction bases not matched to a gene: 3. The chain's CDR3 is CSARATGRNTGELFF. As DNA, the CDR3 is TGCAGTGCTAGAGCGACAGGGCGGAACACCGGGGAGCTGTTTTTT.

V and J are TRBV20-1 and TRBJ1-1; tentative D call: TRBD1 (6 bases). V lost 5 bases, J lost 3 bases, and 28 bases lay in between. The CDR3 is 18 amino acids. The germline V gene has CDR1 DFQATT and CDR2 SNEGSKA (reference sequence). CDR3 amino acids: CSAQLRRGGQWVDTEAFF. The DNA for the CDR3 is TGCAGTGCTCAACTCAGACGGGGGGGGCAATGGGTGGACACTGAAGCTTTCTTT.